A selection of T cell receptor beta chains follows, all from one sample in a study of blood T cell repertoires in COVID-19. Here immunoSEQ multiplex PCR was the method, and the copy in TCRdb shows in-frame clones only, minus some. Among approximately 230,000 clones listed, approximately 79% were seen once. The specimen was peripheral blood. The receptor source for this set is a woman aged 40 to 50 with active or convalescent COVID-19. The CDR3 runs from the conserved cysteine through the conserved F or W. Each record gives: J gene, D gene, clone size, V gene, CDR3 protein, CDR3 DNA. A D gene is named only where the DNA matches it firmly. Part of the rows lack a size; the others show once, few, many or a class for expanded clones.

TRBJ2-5	TRBD2	NA	TRBV5-5	CASSSPGLAGWKTQYF	TGTGCCAGCAGCTCCCCGGGACTAGCGGGGTGGAAGACCCAGTACTTC
TRBJ1-2	NA	NA	TRBV20-1	CSASRGDYGYTF	TGCAGTGCTAGTCGGGGGGACTATGGCTACACCTTC
TRBJ1-1	NA	NA	TRBV28	CASSQGTQNTEAFF	TGTGCCAGCAGTCAGGGGACACAGAACACTGAAGCTTTCTTT
TRBJ1-2	TRBD1	NA	TRBV30	CAWSSGGARGYTF	TGTGCCTGGAGTTCAGGGGGCGCAAGGGGCTACACCTTC
TRBJ1-1	NA	NA	TRBV5-6	CASSLGPYTEAFF	TGTGCCAGCAGCTTGGGGCCCTACACTGAAGCTTTCTTT
TRBJ1-1	NA	once	TRBV7-2	CASSSWEGTEAFF	TGTGCCAGCAGCTCCTGGGAGGGCACTGAAGCTTTCTTT
TRBJ1-6	TRBD1	NA	TRBV30	CAWRGLGGDYNSPLHF	TGTGCCTGGAGGGGACTAGGGGGCGACTATAATTCACCCCTCCACTTT
TRBJ1-2	NA	NA	TRBV28	CASSPSDTYGYTF	TGTGCCAGCAGTCCTTCCGACACCTATGGCTACACCTTC
TRBJ2-2	NA	NA	TRBV5-1	CASSPVGGAGELFF	TGCGCCAGCAGCCCAGTGGGGGGAGCCGGGGAGCTGTTTTTT
TRBJ2-1	NA	NA	TRBV3-1/TRBV3-2	CASSPRESGPQFF	TGTGCCAGCAGCCCTCGGGAGTCCGGGCCGCAGTTCTTC
TRBJ2-5	NA	NA	TRBV9	CASSVGSRGETQYF	TGTGCCAGCAGCGTAGGGTCGAGGGGGGAGACCCAGTACTTC
TRBJ2-3	TRBD1	few	TRBV7-3	CASSTGQGTDTQYF	TGTGCCAGCAGCACGGGACAGGGAACAGATACGCAGTATTTT
TRBJ1-3	NA	few	TRBV12-3/TRBV12-4	CASRGQSGNTIYF	TGTGCCAGCAGAGGACAGTCTGGAAACACCATATATTTT
TRBJ1-1	NA	NA	TRBV19	CASSQGQGTEAFF	TGTGCCAGTTCACAGGGCCAGGGAACTGAAGCTTTCTTT
TRBJ1-4	TRBD1	NA	TRBV30	CAYLRQGSTEKLFF	TGTGCCTACCTCCGACAGGGGTCGACGGAAAAACTGTTTTTT
TRBJ2-2	TRBD1	NA	TRBV7-2	CASSWGQAGGELFF	TGTGCCAGCAGCTGGGGACAGGCCGGCGGGGAGCTGTTTTTT
TRBJ2-2	TRBD1	NA	TRBV7-3	CASSLDRAGGELFF	TGTGCCAGCAGCCTCGACAGGGCGGGCGGGGAGCTGTTTTTT
TRBJ1-2	NA	NA	TRBV24-1	CATSAGDYGYTF	TGTGCCACCAGTGCGGGGGACTATGGCTACACCTTC
TRBJ2-7	NA	NA	TRBV5-1	CASSPRRVTVEQYF	TGCGCCAGCAGCCCTCGCAGGGTTACGGTCGAGCAGTACTTC
TRBJ2-3	TRBD2	NA	TRBV5-4	CASSLEDRGGSSQYF	TGTGCCAGCAGCTTGGAAGATCGGGGGGGGTCGTCGCAGTATTTT